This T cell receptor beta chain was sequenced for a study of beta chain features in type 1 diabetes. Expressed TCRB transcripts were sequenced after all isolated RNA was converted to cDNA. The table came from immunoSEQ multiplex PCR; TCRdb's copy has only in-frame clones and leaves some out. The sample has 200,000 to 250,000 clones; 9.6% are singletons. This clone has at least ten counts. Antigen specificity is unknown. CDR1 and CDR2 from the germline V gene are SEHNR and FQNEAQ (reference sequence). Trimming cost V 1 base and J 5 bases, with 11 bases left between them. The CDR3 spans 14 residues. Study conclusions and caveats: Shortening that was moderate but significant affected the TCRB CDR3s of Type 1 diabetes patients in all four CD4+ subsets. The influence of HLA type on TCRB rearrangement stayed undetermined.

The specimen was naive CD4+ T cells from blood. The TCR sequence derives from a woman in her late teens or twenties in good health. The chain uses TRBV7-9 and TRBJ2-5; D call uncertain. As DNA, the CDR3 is TGTGCCAGCAGCTTAGTTCCAGGTTGGGAGACCCAGTACTTC. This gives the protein CASSLVPGWETQYF. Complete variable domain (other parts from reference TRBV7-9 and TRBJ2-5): DTGVSQNPRHKITKRGQNVTFRCDPISEHNRLYWYRQTLGQGPEFLTYFQNEAQLEKSRLLSDRFSAERPKGSFSTLEIQRTEQGDSAMYLCASSLVPGWETQYFGPGTRLLVL.